This T cell receptor (beta chain) came from a study of blood T cell repertoires in COVID-19. Study members were between about 18 and 100 years old and lived in approximately 25 US regions. Methods used by the authors: Quantification of nucleated cells was approximated via reference gene primer amplification. The data were produced by immunoSEQ multiplex PCR, yet TCRdb's version contains in-frame clones alone and is incomplete. That table furnishes V, J and clone size, whereas the DNA furnished D and trimming. The sample has about 130,000 clones; around 73% are singletons. Germline V gene lookup returns CDR1 SGHTA and CDR2 FQGNSA. J was trimmed by 6 bases and V by 4 bases; bases with no gene match: 5. The CDR3 spans 14 residues.

The rearrangement uses TRBV7-2 and TRBJ2-1, with TRBD2 matching 8 bases. The sequenced sample consisted of PBMCs or T cells enriched from blood (not recorded which). The TCR was taken from a woman in her 50s who had recovered from COVID-19. The CDR3 DNA reads as TGTGCCAGCAGCTCCCATGGGACTAGCAATGAGCAGTTCTTC. Translation gives CASSSHGTSNEQFF. Based on the CDR3 plus reference TRBV7-2 and TRBJ2-1, the full variable domain is GAGVSQSPSNKVTEKGKDVELRCDPISGHTALYWYRQSLGQGLEFLIYFQGNSAPDKSGLPSDRFSAERTGGSVSTLTIQRTQQEDSAVYLCASSSHGTSNEQFFGPGTRLTVL.